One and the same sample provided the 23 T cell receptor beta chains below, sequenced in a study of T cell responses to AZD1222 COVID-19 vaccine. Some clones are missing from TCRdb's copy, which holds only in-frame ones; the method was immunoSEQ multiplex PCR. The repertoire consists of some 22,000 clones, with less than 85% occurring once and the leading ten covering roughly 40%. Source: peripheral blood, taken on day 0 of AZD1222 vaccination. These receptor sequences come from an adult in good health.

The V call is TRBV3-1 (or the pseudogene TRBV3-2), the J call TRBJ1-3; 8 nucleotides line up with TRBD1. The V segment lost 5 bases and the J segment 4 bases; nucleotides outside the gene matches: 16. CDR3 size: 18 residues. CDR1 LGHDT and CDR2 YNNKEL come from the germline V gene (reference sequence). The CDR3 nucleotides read TGTGCCAGCAGCGGGCGGACAGGGAGTCCCCGCTCGGGAAACACCATATATTTT. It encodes CASSGRTGSPRSGNTIYF.

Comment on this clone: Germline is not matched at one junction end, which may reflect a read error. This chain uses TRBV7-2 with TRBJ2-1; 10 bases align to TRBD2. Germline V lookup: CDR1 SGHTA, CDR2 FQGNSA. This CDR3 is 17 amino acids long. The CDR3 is CASSLASSGGAYNEQFF. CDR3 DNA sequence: TGTGCCAGCAGCTTAGCATCCAGCGGGGGGGCCTATAATGAGCAGTTCTTC.

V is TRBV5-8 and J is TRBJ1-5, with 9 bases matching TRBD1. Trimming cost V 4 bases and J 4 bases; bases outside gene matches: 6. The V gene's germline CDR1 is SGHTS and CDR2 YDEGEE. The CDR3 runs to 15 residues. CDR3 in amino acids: CASSAGTGKNQPQHF. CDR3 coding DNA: TGTGCCAGCAGCGCCGGGACAGGGAAAAATCAGCCCCAGCATTTT.

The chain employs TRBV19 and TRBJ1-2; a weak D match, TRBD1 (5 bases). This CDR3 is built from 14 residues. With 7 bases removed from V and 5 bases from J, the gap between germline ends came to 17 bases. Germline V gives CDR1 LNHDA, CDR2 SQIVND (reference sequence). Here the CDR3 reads CASNLDGGAYGYTF. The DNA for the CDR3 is TGTGCCAGTAACCTGGACGGAGGGGCTTATGGCTACACCTTC.

CDR3 nucleotides: TGTGCCAGCAGCGCGGGACGGACGATTGGAAACACCATATATTTT. Translation: CASSAGRTIGNTIYF. The chain combines TRBV5-5 with TRBJ1-3; a weak D match, TRBD1 (5 bases). V was cut by 4 bases and J by 3 bases, with 14 bases left in between. The CDR3 has 15 residues. Germline CDR1 and CDR2: SGHKS and YYEKEE (reference sequence).

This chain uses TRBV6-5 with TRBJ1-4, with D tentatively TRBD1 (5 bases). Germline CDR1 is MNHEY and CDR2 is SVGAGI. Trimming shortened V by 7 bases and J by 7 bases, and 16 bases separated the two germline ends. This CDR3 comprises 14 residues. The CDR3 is CASTSGRGVEKLFF. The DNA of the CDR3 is TGTGCCAGCACCTCCGGGAGGGGTGTTGAAAAACTGTTTTTT.

The DNA for the CDR3 is TGTGCCAGCAGCCATGGGGGACCCAAAAACATTCAGTACTTC. Translated: CASSHGGPKNIQYF. This sequence joins TRBV14 and TRBJ2-4; D might be TRBD1 or TRBD2, each matching 5 bases. The CDR3 is 14 residues long. V was cut by 3 bases and J by 2 bases, with 8 bases left in between. Germline CDR1 and CDR2: SGHDN and FVKESK.

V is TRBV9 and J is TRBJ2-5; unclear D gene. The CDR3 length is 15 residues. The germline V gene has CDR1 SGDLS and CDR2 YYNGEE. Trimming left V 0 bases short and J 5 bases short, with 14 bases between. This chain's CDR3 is CASSVEGADAETQYF. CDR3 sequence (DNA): TGTGCCAGCAGCGTAGAAGGAGCTGACGCGGAGACCCAGTACTTC.

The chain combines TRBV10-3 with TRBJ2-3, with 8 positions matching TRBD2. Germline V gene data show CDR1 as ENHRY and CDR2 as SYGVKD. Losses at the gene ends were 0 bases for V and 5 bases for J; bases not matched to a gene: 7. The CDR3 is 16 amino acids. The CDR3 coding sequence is TGTGCCATCAGTGAGTCCCCAACGGGAGGGCAAGATACGCAGTATTTT. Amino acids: CAISESPTGGQDTQYF.

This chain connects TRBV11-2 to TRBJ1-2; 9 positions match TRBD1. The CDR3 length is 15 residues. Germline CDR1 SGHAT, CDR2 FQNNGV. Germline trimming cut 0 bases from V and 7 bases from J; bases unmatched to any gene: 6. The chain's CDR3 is CASSLDTGTGIGYTF. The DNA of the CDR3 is TGTGCCAGCAGCTTAGATACCGGGACAGGGATTGGCTACACCTTC.

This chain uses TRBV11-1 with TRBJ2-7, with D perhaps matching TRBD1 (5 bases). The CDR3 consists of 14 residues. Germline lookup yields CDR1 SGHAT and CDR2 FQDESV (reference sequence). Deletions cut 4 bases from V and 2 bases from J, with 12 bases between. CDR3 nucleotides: TGTGCCAGCAGCTACAGGACGCCCCCCTACGAGCAGTACTTC. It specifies CASSYRTPPYEQYF. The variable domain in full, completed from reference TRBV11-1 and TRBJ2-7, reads EAEVAQSPRYKITEKSQAVAFWCDPISGHATLYWYRQILGQGPELLVQFQDESVVDDSQLPKDRFSAERLKGVDSTLKIQPAELGDSAMYLCASSYRTPPYEQYFGPGTRLTVT.

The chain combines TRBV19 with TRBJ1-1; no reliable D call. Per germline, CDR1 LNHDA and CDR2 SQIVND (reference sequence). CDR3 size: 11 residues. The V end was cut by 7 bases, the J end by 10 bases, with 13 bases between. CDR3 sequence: CASKDGIGAFF. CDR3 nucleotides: TGTGCCAGTAAGGATGGGATTGGAGCTTTCTTT.

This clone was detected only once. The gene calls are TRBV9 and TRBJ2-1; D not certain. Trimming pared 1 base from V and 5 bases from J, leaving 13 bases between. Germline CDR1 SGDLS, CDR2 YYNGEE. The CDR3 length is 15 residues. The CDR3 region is CASSVYSALDNEQFF. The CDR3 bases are TGTGCCAGCAGCGTATATTCCGCCCTAGACAATGAGCAGTTCTTC. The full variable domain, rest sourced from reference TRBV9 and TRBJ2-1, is DSGVTQTPKHLITATGQRVTLRCSPRSGDLSVYWYQQSLDQGLQFLIQYYNGEERAKGNILERFSAQQFPDLHSELNLSSLELGDSALYFCASSVYSALDNEQFFGPGTRLTVL.

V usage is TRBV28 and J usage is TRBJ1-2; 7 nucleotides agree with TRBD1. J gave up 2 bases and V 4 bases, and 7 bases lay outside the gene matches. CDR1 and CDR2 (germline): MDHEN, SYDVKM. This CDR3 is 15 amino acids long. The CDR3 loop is CASSSPGTENYGYTF. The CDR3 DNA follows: TGTGCCAGCAGTTCACCCGGGACAGAAAACTATGGCTACACCTTC.

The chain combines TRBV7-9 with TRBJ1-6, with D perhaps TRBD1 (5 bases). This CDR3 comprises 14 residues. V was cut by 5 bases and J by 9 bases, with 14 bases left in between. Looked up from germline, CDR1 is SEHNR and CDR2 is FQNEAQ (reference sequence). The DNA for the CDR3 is TGTGCCAGCAGCCCGACCCAGGGCACTTCACCCCTCCACTTT. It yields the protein CASSPTQGTSPLHF.

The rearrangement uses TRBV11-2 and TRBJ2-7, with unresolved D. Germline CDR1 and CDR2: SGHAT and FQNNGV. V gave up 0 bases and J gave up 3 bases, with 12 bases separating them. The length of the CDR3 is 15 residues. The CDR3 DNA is TGTGCCAGCAGCTTAGAAGCCCGGCAGCTCTACGAGCAGTACTTC. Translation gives CASSLEARQLYEQYF.

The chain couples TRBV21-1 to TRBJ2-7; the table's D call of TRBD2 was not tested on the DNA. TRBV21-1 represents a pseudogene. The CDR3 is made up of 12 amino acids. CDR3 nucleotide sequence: TGTGCCAGCAGCAAAGGCGCGTACGAGCAGTACTTC. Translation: CASSKGAYEQYF.

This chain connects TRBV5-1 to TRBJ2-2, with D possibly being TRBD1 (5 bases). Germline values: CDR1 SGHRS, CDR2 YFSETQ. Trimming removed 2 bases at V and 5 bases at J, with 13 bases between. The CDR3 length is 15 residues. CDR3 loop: CASSFSAGRTGELFF. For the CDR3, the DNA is TGCGCCAGCAGCTTTTCGGCAGGGCGGACCGGGGAGCTGTTTTTT.

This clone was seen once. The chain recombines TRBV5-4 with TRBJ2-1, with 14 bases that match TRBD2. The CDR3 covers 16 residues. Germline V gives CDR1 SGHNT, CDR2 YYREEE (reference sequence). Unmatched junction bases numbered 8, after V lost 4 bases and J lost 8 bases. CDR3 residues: CASSPGLAGDLDEQFF. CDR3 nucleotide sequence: TGTGCCAGCAGCCCGGGACTAGCGGGGGATCTCGATGAGCAGTTCTTC.

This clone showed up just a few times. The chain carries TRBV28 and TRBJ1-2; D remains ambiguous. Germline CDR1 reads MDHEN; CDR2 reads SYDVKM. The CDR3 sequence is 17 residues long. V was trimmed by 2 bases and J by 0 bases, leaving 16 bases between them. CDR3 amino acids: CASSLMLAGLSNYGYTF. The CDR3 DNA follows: TGTGCCAGCAGTTTAATGTTGGCAGGACTCTCTAACTATGGCTACACCTTC.

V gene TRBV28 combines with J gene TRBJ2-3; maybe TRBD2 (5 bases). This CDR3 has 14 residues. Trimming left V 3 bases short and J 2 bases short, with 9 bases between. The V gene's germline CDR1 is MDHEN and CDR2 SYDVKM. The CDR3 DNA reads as TGTGCCAGCAGTTTCTCGACTAACACAGATACGCAGTATTTT. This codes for CASSFSTNTDTQYF.

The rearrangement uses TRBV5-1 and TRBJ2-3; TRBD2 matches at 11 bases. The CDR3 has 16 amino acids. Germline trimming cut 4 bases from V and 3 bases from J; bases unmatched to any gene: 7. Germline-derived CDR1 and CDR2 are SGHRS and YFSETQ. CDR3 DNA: TGCGCCAGCAGCCTCCCCCTAGCGGGGGGAACAGATACGCAGTATTTT. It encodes CASSLPLAGGTDTQYF.

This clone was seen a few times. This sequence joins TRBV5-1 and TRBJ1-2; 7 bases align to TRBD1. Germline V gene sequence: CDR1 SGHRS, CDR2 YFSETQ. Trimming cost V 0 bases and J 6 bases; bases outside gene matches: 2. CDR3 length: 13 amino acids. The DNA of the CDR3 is TGCGCCAGCAGCTTGGGACAGGGCGATGGCTACACCTTC. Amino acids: CASSLGQGDGYTF.